This T cell receptor beta chain was documented in a study of CD4 T cells in relation to SARS-CoV-2 and coronaviruses. Across the study: After roughly eleven days of antigen culture, PBMC TCR beta CDR3s were sequenced.

The protocol was immunoSEQ multiplex PCR, while the TCRdb copy is restricted to in-frame clones and leaves out a portion. The sample consists of just over 15,000 clones, under 80% of them appearing once. Concerning this clone itself: What it binds is unknown.

The V and J ends lost 2 bases and 5 bases respectively, with 12 bases between them. The V gene's germline CDR1 is MNHEY and CDR2 SVGAGI. There are 14 residues in the CDR3. CD4+ T cells from unexposed donors were obtained before the COVID-19 pandemic (2011-2018). The cells were cultured for under twelve days before CD4+ T cells were isolated. Sequencing was performed on CD4+ T cells from PBMCs, cultured in vitro. The chain uses TRBV6-5 and TRBJ2-5; tentative D call: TRBD2 (6 bases). This TCR derives from a human donor in good health. CDR3 loop: CASSYPCGTETQYF. The CDR3 DNA sequence: TGTGCCAGCAGTTACCCTTGCGGGACTGAGACCCAGTACTTC.